These T cell receptor beta chains were read from a single sample in a study of cytomegalovirus exposure and HLA in healthy donors. Clones were sequenced by immunoSEQ multiplex PCR, and TCRdb holds only the in-frame ones, with some missing. The repertoire holds 130,000 to 150,000 clones, with roughly 76% as singletons. Material: PBMCs. These receptors all stem from a human donor in good health. CDR3s include the opening cysteine and the closing phenylalanine or tryptophan. The D gene is left open where the match is weak. Clone size, where shown, is once, few, many, or a class for clones that have expanded.

V	size	D	J	DNA	CDR3
TRBV2	few	TRBD1	TRBJ1-2	TGTGCCAGCAGCAAGACAGGGGAAGGGTTTGGCTACACCTTC	CASSKTGEGFGYTF
TRBV5-4	few	.	TRBJ2-7	TGTGCCAGCAGCTTGGCCGGGATGGAAGGCGAGCAGTACTTC	CASSLAGMEGEQYF
TRBV7-6	.	.	TRBJ2-7	TGTGCCAGCAGCTTCGGAGGGCCCTACGAGCAGTACTTC	CASSFGGPYEQYF
TRBV6-6	few	.	TRBJ2-5	TGTGCCAGCAGTTACGGCATGGGGGAGGAAGAGACCCAGTACTTC	CASSYGMGEEETQYF
TRBV7-9	.	TRBD1	TRBJ1-1	TGTGCCAGCAGCTTAGGCGACAGGGGGCAAATTGAAGCTTTCTTT	CASSLGDRGQIEAFF
TRBV5-1	.	.	TRBJ2-1	TGCGCCAGCAGCTTAGTAAAGGGGGTGGGCAATGAGCAGTTCTTC	CASSLVKGVGNEQFF
TRBV5-6	once	TRBD2	TRBJ2-7	TGTGCCAGCAGAAAGCGGGGGGGCTTCGAGCAGTACTTC	CASRKRGGFEQYF
TRBV5-5	.	.	TRBJ2-7	TGTGCCACTGACACAGGTTTGAGCTCCTACGAGCAGTACTTC	CATDTGLSSYEQYF
TRBV15	.	.	TRBJ1-3	TGTGCCACCAGCAGGGGACTAAGGGGAAACACCATATATTTT	CATSRGLRGNTIYF
TRBV10-2	few	.	TRBJ2-4	TGCGCCACCCCCGGTGGTGAGGTGAATGACATTCAGTACTTC	CATPGGEVNDIQYF
TRBV4-1	.	TRBD1	TRBJ1-2	TGCGCCAGCAGCCAAGGAGGGGGCAGGGGTAACTATGGCTACACCTTC	CASSQGGGRGNYGYTF
TRBV9	once	TRBD2	TRBJ2-1	TGTGCCAGCAGCGTAGCGGGGACTAGCGGGAGGGCCTTCCAGTTCTTC	CASSVAGTSGRAFQFF
TRBV10-2	.	TRBD1	TRBJ2-1	TGCGCCAGCAAGGGGGCCTTCGCACACAATGAGCAGTTCTTC	CASKGAFAHNEQFF
TRBV4-1	few	.	TRBJ1-1	TGCGCCAGCAGCCGGGTGGGGAGCACTGAAGCTTTCTTT	CASSRVGSTEAFF
TRBV4-1	.	.	TRBJ2-1	TGCGCCAGCAGCCATCCGGGAGCCCACAATGAGCAGTTCTTC	CASSHPGAHNEQFF
TRBV4-2	.	TRBD1	TRBJ2-7	TGTGCCAGCAGCCAAGATAACGGGGACAGGGACTACGAGCAGTACTTC	CASSQDNGDRDYEQYF
TRBV5-1	few	.	TRBJ1-3	TGCGCCAGCAGCTTGGAACTGAGCTCTGGAAACACCATATATTTT	CASSLELSSGNTIYF
TRBV5-1	.	TRBD1	TRBJ1-2	TGCGCCAGCAGCTTGGGAGGACAGGGTAACTATGGCTACACCTTC	CASSLGGQGNYGYTF
TRBV28	.	.	TRBJ2-7	TGTGCCAGCAGGCAACAGTTTTTGGAGCAGTACTTC	CASRQQFLEQYF
TRBV13	.	.	TRBJ2-3	TGTGCCAGCAGCCTCGGACAGAACACAGATACGCAGTATTTT	CASSLGQNTDTQYF
TRBV6-1	.	TRBD1	TRBJ2-7	TGTGCCAGCAGTGTAGGAAGGGACAGAGACTTC	CASSVGRDRDF
TRBV5-6	.	.	TRBJ1-2	TGTGCCAGCAGCCGAACTGCAGGAAAAACTAACTATGGCTACACCTTC	CASSRTAGKTNYGYTF
TRBV2	.	TRBD2	TRBJ2-5	TGTGCCAGCAGTGGGAGACTAGCGGCCCAAGAGACCCAGTACTTC	CASSGRLAAQETQYF
TRBV15	.	TRBD2	TRBJ2-2	TGTGCCACCAGCGGGACTAGCCCGAGGACCGGGGAGCTGTTTTTT	CATSGTSPRTGELFF
TRBV13	few	TRBD2	TRBJ2-3	TGTGCCAGCAGCCAGGGACTAGCGGGACCCACAGATACGCAGTATTTT	CASSQGLAGPTDTQYF
TRBV5-4	.	.	TRBJ2-1	TGTGCCAGCAGCTCAGGGTTCAATGAGCAGTTCTTC	CASSSGFNEQFF
TRBV9	.	.	TRBJ2-3	TGTGCCAGCAGCGCCAGTGGGGGGAGCAGCCCAGATACGCAGTATTTT	CASSASGGSSPDTQYF
TRBV11-2	few	.	TRBJ1-4	TGTGCCAGCAGCGGAGGCGGCGTTAATGAAAAACTGTTTTTT	CASSGGGVNEKLFF
TRBV7-9	.	.	TRBJ2-7	TGTGCCAGCAGCTTAGACTTCTCCTACGAGCAGTACTTC	CASSLDFSYEQYF
TRBV10-1	.	TRBD1	TRBJ1-1	TGCGCCAGCAGTGAGTCAACAGGGGGTGGTACTGAAGCTTTCTTT	CASSESTGGGTEAFF
TRBV6-1	.	.	TRBJ1-5	TGTGCCAGCACTTCTACGACGGGAGCCAATCAGCCCCAGCATTTT	CASTSTTGANQPQHF